The subject of this entry is one T cell receptor beta chain. The target antigen is unknown. This sample stems from a study of blood T cells in healthy people across ages. A minimum of 6 micrograms of total RNA was extracted per sample. Study-wide results and limits: Estimated diversity, derived from one million T cells, was regarded as an underestimate.

CDR1 and CDR2 (germline): MDHEN, SYDVKM. The CDR3 covers 15 residues. Trimming took off 6 bases at V and 1 base at J, with 15 bases between the two ends. A second PCR of about 7 to 12 cycles used a sample-barcoded 5' primer and a J-beta primer mix. Researchers report that a template-switch adaptor with 12 random nucleotides tagged each cDNA molecule. TCRdb re-analysed the 5' RACE reads in MiXCR, keeping a single row per CDR3 protein. Among 1 million to 1.2 million distinct CDR3 sequences, under 40% were seen once, and the ten largest hold approximately 14%. The chain links TRBV28 to TRBJ1-2, with a tentative D call TRBD1 (6 bases). This clonotype was sampled from a man aged 18 to 29 in good health. Sequenced material: blood. CDR3 region: CASRPTGAVNYGYTF. The CDR3 DNA sequence: TGTGCCAGCAGGCCGACGGGGGCAGTTAACTATGGCTACACCTTC.